This T cell receptor beta chain was sequenced during a study of blood T cell repertoires in COVID-19 (dated by TCRdb to 2020 to 2021). Regarding the complete study: Collaborator samples came from the United States, Italy and Spain and covered acute and convalescent phases of COVID-19. The prospective study material was composed of cDNA or gDNA derived from T cells, B-cell-depleted T cells, or PBMCs. The dataset comprised deeply sampled blood TCRbeta repertoires from subjects exposed to, actively infected with, or recovered from COVID-19. The repertoires were released in a freely available public database intended as a resource for research on the immune response to SARS-CoV-2. Samples came from the ongoing ImmuneRACE study (first 160 participants) plus 1,254 subjects from 6 global collaborators. The sample metadata nearly always contained a de-identified subject ID, COVID-19 status, age in years and sex. HLA class I and class II types, where available, came from metadata supplied by the sample provider rather than from assay-based typing.

Broad study findings and their caveats: The amount of clinical and demographic metadata varied by source and participant and was provided uncurated.

With regard to this clone: Its specific antigen is unknown. No clone much larger than this one lies a single base away; base qualities are absent.

Each collaborating institution followed its own protocols to collect whole blood in K2EDTA tubes. For TCRbeta analysis, collaborator samples were shipped as frozen whole blood, as isolated PBMCs, or as DNA extracted from either sample type. The immunoSEQ Assay, a bias-controlled multiplex PCR, was used to amplify TCRbeta CDR3 regions from genomic DNA. Regarding the original processing steps: The number of nucleated cells in each sample was estimated by amplification of reference gene primers within the assay. To quantify the absolute abundance of each unique TCRbeta CDR3 rearrangement, sequence reads were collapsed and filtered. For each sample, productive Simpson clonality was calculated as the square root of Simpson's diversity index over productive rearrangements. TCRdb took over this immuneACCESS table, retaining in-frame rearrangements with V and J assigned. Such tables are incomplete; in checked studies, under half of the missing clones stem from an unresolved V gene, and the remainder is unexplained. The V and J calls and the clone size are those of that table, but D and trimming were determined from the DNA. The sample table lists approximately 210,000 clones, about 91% of them with a count of one. 4.8% of the sample rests with the top ten.

Sequencing used peripheral blood. The TCR was taken from a woman in her forties with acute or convalescent COVID-19.

The DNA is TGTGCCAGCAGGGGGGACTGGATTAGTCATGGCTACACCTTC. This is translated as CASRGDWISHGYTF. The sequence is built from TRBV6-5 and TRBJ1-2; a weak D assignment points to TRBD1 (5 bases agree). The V end loses 6 bases and the J end loses 6 bases, and a stretch of 17 bases separates them. CDR1 and CDR2, looked up from the germline V gene, are MNHEY and SVGAGI. The CDR3 numbers 14 residues from cysteine through phenylalanine. The DNA shown is the 42-base CDR3, in frame from base 1.